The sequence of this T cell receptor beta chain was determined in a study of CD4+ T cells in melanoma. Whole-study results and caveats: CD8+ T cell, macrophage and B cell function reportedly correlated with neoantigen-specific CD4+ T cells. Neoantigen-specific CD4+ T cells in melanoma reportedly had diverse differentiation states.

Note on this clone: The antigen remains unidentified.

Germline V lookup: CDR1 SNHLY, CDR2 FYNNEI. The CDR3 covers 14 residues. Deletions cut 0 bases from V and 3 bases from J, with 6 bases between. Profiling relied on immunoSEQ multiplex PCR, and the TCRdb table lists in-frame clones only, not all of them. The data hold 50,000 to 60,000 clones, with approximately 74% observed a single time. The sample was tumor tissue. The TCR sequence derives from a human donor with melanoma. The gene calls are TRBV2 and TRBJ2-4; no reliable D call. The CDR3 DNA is TGTGCCAGCAGTGAAGCTTCGGGCAAAAACATTCAGTACTTC. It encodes CASSEASGKNIQYF. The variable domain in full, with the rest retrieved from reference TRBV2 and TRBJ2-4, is EPEVTQTPSHQVTQMGQEVILRCVPISNHLYFYWYRQILGQKVEFLVSFYNNEISEKSEIFDDQFSVERPDGSNFTLKIRSTKLEDSAMYFCASSEASGKNIQYFGAGTRLSVL.